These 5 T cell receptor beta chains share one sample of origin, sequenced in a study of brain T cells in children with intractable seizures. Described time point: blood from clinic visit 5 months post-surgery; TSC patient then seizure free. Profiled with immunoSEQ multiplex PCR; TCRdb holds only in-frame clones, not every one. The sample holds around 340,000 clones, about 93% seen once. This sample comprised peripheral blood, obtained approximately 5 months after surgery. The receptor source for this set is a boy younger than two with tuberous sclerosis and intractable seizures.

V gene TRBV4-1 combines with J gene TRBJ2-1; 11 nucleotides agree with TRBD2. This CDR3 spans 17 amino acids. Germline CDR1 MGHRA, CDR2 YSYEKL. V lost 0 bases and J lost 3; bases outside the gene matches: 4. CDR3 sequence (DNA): TGCGCCAGCAGCCAAGATTTAGCGGGAGGGAACTACAATGAGCAGTTCTTC. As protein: CASSQDLAGGNYNEQFF.

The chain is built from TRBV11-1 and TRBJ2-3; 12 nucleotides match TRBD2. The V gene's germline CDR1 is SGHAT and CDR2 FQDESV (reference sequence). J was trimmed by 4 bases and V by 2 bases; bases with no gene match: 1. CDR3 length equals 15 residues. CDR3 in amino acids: CASSLLAGGSDTQYF. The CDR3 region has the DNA TGTGCCAGCAGCTTACTAGCGGGGGGGTCAGATACGCAGTATTTT.

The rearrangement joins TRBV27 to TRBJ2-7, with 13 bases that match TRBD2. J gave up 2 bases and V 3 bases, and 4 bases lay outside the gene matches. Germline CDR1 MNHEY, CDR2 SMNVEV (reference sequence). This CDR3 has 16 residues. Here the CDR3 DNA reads TGTGCCAGCAGTTTCACTAGCGGGAGGGCCCCCTACGAGCAGTACTTC. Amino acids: CASSFTSGRAPYEQYF.

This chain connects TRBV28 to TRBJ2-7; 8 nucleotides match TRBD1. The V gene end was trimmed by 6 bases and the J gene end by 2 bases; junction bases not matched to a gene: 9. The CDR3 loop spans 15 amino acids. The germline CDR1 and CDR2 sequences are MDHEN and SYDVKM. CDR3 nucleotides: TGTGCCAGCAGCCAGACCGGGACAGGCACCTACGAGCAGTACTTC. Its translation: CASSQTGTGTYEQYF.

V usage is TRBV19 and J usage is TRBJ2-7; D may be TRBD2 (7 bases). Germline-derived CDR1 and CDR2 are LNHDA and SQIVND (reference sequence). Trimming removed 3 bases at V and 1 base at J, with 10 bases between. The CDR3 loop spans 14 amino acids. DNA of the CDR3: TGTGCCAGTAGTATGAAGGGGGGGTCCTACGAGCAGTACTTC. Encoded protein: CASSMKGGSYEQYF.